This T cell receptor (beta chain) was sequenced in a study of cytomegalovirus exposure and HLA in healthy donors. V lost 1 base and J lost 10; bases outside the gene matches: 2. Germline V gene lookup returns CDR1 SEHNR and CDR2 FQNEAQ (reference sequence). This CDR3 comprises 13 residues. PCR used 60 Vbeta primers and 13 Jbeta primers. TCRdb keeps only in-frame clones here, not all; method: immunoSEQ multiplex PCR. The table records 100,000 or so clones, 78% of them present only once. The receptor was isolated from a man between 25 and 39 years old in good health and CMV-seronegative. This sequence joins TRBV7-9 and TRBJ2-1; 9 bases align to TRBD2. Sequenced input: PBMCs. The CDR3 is CASSLVLAGEQFF. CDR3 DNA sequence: TGTGCCAGCAGCTTAGTTCTAGCGGGGGAGCAGTTCTTC.